This passage covers 5 T cell receptor beta chains from one sample sequenced in a study of blood T cell repertoires in COVID-19. The table came from immunoSEQ multiplex PCR; TCRdb's copy has only in-frame clones and leaves some out. The sample lists around 160,000 clones, 70% to 90% seen once, with approximately 3% in the top ten. The specimen was peripheral blood. The receptors here all came from a man aged 55 to 69 with acute or convalescent COVID-19.

The V gene is TRBV7-2, the J gene TRBJ2-1; D perhaps matches TRBD2 (5 bases). V lost 6 bases, J lost 0 bases, and 12 bases lay in between. This CDR3 spans 15 amino acids. In germline, CDR1 is SGHTA, CDR2 FQGNSA. CDR3 sequence: CASRPSGSSYNEQFF. CDR3 DNA sequence: TGTGCCAGCAGACCGAGCGGCAGCTCCTACAATGAGCAGTTCTTC.

This chain joins TRBV6-2 or TRBV6-3 and TRBJ1-5, with a tentative D call TRBD1 (6 bases). Germline V gene lookup returns CDR1 MNHEY and CDR2 SVGEGT. The CDR3 totals 16 residues. With 5 bases removed from V and 5 bases from J, the gap between germline ends came to 19 bases. CDR3 DNA: TGTGCCAGCAGTCCCCAGGCTCGGGGGGGCCATCAGCCCCAGCATTTT. Protein product: CASSPQARGGHQPQHF.

This clone was counted a single time. The chain carries TRBV19 and TRBJ1-5; no reliable D call. With 2 bases removed from V and 4 bases from J, the gap between germline ends came to 6 bases. Germline values: CDR1 LNHDA, CDR2 SQIVND (reference sequence). The CDR3 length is 13 residues. CDR3 in DNA: TGTGCCAGTAGTATAACCAGGAATCAGCCCCAGCATTTT. It specifies CASSITRNQPQHF.

The chain recombines TRBV5-1 with TRBJ2-1; perhaps TRBD1 as D (5 bases). V was clipped by 5 bases and J by 5 bases, with 17 bases between them. The CDR3 consists of 15 residues. Germline V CDR1 and CDR2: SGHRS, YFSETQ. CDR3 sequence (DNA): TGCGCCAGCAGAGCAGGGAATGAGAGGAACAATGAGCAGTTCTTC. This gives the protein CASRAGNERNNEQFF.

This chain links TRBV6-1 with TRBJ1-5, with a tentative D call TRBD1 (5 bases). There are 16 residues in the CDR3. Germline V gives CDR1 MNHNS, CDR2 SASEGT. Deletions cut 3 bases from V and 4 bases from J, with 16 bases between. The CDR3 DNA follows: TGTGCCAGCAGTGATCGTACGGGGGTGACAAATCAGCCCCAGCATTTT. This gives the protein CASSDRTGVTNQPQHF.